The rows below give T cell receptor beta chains drawn from one sample of a study of human T cells and chemical hapten exposure. TCRdb fed the RACE reads into MiXCR, producing one record per CDR3 protein. The sample shows 95,000 to 150,000 distinct CDR3 sequences, about 11% of them seen only once. The specimen was whole blood, collected in connection with sensitization to the hapten diphenylcyclopropenone (DPC). These TCRs come from a woman between 50 and 59 years old with alopecia areata. Some clones in this sample may be carry-over from other donors' samples. The CDR3 runs from the conserved cysteine through the conserved F or W. The order of the fields is V gene, clone size, J gene, CDR3 length, D gene, CDR3 protein, CDR3 DNA. D genes are given only for firm matches. The size field is filled for only some rows; it gives once, few, many or a size class.

>TRBV2|few|TRBJ1-2|13|-
CASSDQTLYGYTF
TGTGCCAGCAGTGACCAGACTTTATATGGCTACACCTTC
>TRBV29-1|-|TRBJ2-5|13|-
CSAPLSATETQYF
TGCAGCGCACCCTTAAGCGCAACCGAGACCCAGTACTTC
>TRBV3-1|-|TRBJ2-2|16|TRBD2
CASSQKREVPVGELFF
TGTGCCAGCAGCCAAAAACGGGAGGTTCCGGTCGGGGAGCTGTTTTTT
>TRBV29-1|few|TRBJ1-1|11|-
CSVGGGAEAFF
TGCAGCGTGGGCGGCGGGGCTGAAGCTTTCTTT
>TRBV10-3|few|TRBJ2-7|18|-
CAISPTNRARPPGYEQYF
TGTGCCATCAGTCCGACCAACCGTGCTCGGCCCCCAGGCTACGAGCAGTACTTC
>TRBV5-4|-|TRBJ2-5|15|TRBD2
CASSLVGGGPETQYF
TGTGCCAGCAGCTTGGTGGGGGGAGGGCCTGAGACCCAGTACTTC
>TRBV6-1|-|TRBJ1-1|13|-
CASSERRQGEAFF
TGTGCCAGCAGTGAACGTCGTCAGGGTGAAGCTTTCTTT
>TRBV24-1|few|TRBJ1-2|13|-
CATSDLSLSGYTF
TGTGCCACCAGTGATTTGAGTCTGTCCGGCTACACCTTC
>TRBV13|few|TRBJ2-3|18|TRBD2
CASSSVWAGGPSTDTQYF
TGTGCCAGCAGCTCCGTCTGGGCGGGGGGGCCTAGCACAGATACGCAGTATTTT
>TRBV28|few|TRBJ1-6|17|-
CASSLVRGGAYNSPLHF
TGTGCCAGCAGTTTAGTTCGGGGGGGTGCCTATAATTCACCCCTCCACTTT
>TRBV4-3|few|TRBJ1-5|13|-
CASSQDRGQPQHF
TGCGCCAGCAGCCAAGATCGGGGTCAGCCCCAGCATTTT
>TRBV7-8|few|TRBJ2-1|13|TRBD2
CASGTSVYNEQFF
TGTGCCAGCGGGACTAGCGTCTACAATGAGCAGTTCTTC
>TRBV6-2/TRBV6-3|-|TRBJ2-1|17|TRBD2
CASSPNSGLAGANEQFF
TGTGCCAGCAGCCCTAATTCGGGACTAGCGGGAGCCAATGAGCAGTTCTTC
>TRBV7-2|-|TRBJ2-3|11|-
CASSPGYTQYF
TGTGCCAGCAGCCCGGGATATACGCAGTATTTT
>TRBV20-1|many|TRBJ1-4|13|-
CSASEGSDEKLFF
TGCAGTGCTAGCGAGGGGTCCGATGAAAAACTGTTTTTT
>TRBV3-1|many|TRBJ2-1|13|-
CASSQGVLNEQFF
TGTGCCAGCAGCCAAGGGGTTTTAAATGAGCAGTTCTTC
>TRBV5-1|-|TRBJ2-7|12|TRBD1
CASSLGRGQQYF
TGCGCCAGCAGCTTGGGCAGGGGGCAGCAGTACTTC
>TRBV3-1|many|TRBJ2-3|13|TRBD2
CASSKRGTDTQYF
TGTGCCAGTTCTAAGCGGGGAACAGATACGCAGTATTTT
>TRBV5-6|-|TRBJ1-5|16|TRBD1
CASSPRDRDGNQPQHF
TGTGCCAGCAGCCCCCGGGACAGGGACGGCAATCAGCCCCAGCATTTT
>TRBV7-2|-|TRBJ2-3|15|-
CASSLEGVSGDTQYF
TGTGCCAGCAGCTTAGAGGGGGTAAGCGGGGATACGCAGTATTTT
>TRBV20-1|-|TRBJ2-1|14|TRBD2
CSAREREGQGEQFF
TGCAGTGCTAGAGAGCGGGAGGGCCAAGGGGAGCAGTTCTTC
>TRBV12-3/TRBV12-4|few|TRBJ2-3|14|-
CASSKTRGGDTQYF
TGTGCCAGCAGTAAGACACGCGGCGGAGATACGCAGTATTTT
>TRBV24-1|-|TRBJ2-3|16|TRBD1
CATSDLDRGRRDTQYF
TGTGCCACCAGTGACCTAGACAGGGGCCGACGGGATACGCAGTATTTT
>TRBV20-1|-|TRBJ2-5|16|-
CSASDRGRAVQETQYF
TGCAGTGCTAGTGATAGGGGACGAGCGGTCCAAGAGACCCAGTACTTC
>TRBV5-1|many|TRBJ2-5|15|-
CASSLDQGPQETQYF
TGCGCCAGCAGCTTGGACCAGGGACCACAAGAGACCCAGTACTTC
>TRBV4-3|many|TRBJ2-7|14|-
CASSHVRGSYEQYF
TGCGCCAGCAGCCATGTACGCGGCTCCTACGAGCAGTACTTC
>TRBV23-1|-|TRBJ1-6|17|-
CASSQSSETKLNSPLHF
TGCGCCAGCAGTCAATCGAGCGAGACAAAATTAAATTCACCCCTCCACTTT